This T cell receptor (beta chain) derives from a study of CD8 T cells in Susac syndrome (dated by TCRdb to between 2018 and 2020). Notes on the research overall: Repertoire sequencing was used to test whether CD8+ T cell activation and differentiation in Susac syndrome was antigen driven. The study compared CD8+ T cell repertoire clonality among over ten healthy donors, around 14 Susac syndrome patients and about 16 multiple sclerosis patients.

RNA was extracted using the RNeasy kit, and roughly 0.5 to 1 microgram was reverse transcribed with random hexamers. The immunoSEQ multiplex PCR assay, which covers 54 Vbeta and 13 Jbeta segments, was used to amplify TCR beta CDR3 regions. To correct PCR amplification bias, a synthetic template baseline was used for both primer optimization and computational correction. Per the original workflow: Reads were annotated to V, D and J genes according to IMGT and were analyzed with immunoSEQ Analyzer, with only productive sequences retained. To calculate clonality, Shannon entropy was normalized by log2 of the number of productive unique sequences and then subtracted from one. For each patient and control, public and private clones were evaluated within the 100 most prevalent clones. Susac-specific clones were defined as absent from healthy and MS cohorts, 800 to 1,200 published viral clones and other ImmuneACCESS disease sequences. TCRdb redid the processing of the public reads, applying fastp at Q25 and MiXCR, and retained in-frame beta chains. Merged by CDR3 protein, the rows form single entries marked with the most common genes and DNA. V and J calls and clone size were set by TCRdb, not the authors. The sample table shows 170,000 or so distinct CDR3 sequences, and approximately 96% are seen once. The ten biggest clones cover less than 0.2% of the sample.

CDR1 and CDR2 are read off the germline V gene as SQVTM and ANQGSEA. The cysteine opens and the phenylalanine closes a CDR3 of 15 amino acids. Just CDR3 DNA is preserved here, 45 bases in frame from base 1. From V the trimming removes 0 bases and from J it removes 15 bases, while the gene matches leave 12 bases of the junction unaccounted for. High-throughput TCR beta sequencing profiled peripheral blood CD8+ and CD4+ T cells from healthy donors, Susac syndrome patients and multiple sclerosis patients. Multiple sclerosis controls were treatment-naive patients with stable or active relapsing-remitting disease fulfilling revised McDonald criteria. Bulk CD8+ and CD4+ T cells were purified by magnetic negative isolation, whereas CD8+ TEMRA cells were enriched by FACS. Blood was drawn into EDTA tubes, processed within 24 hours, and PBMCs were isolated by density gradient centrifugation. PBMCs destined for TCR sequencing were cryopreserved in liquid nitrogen and later thawed in a 37 °C water bath. Purity of sorted or isolated CD4+, CD8+ and CD8+ TEMRA cells was at least 90%.

A remark on this clonotype: This clone's antigen is unknown. No base qualities exist here, and no much larger clone lies one base off it.

Results the study describes overall, beyond this receptor: The study acknowledged that relatively few individuals were included in the TCR sequencing and HLA analysis.

This receptor was obtained from a human donor with multiple sclerosis. The source material was CD8+ T cells from PBMCs. The chain links TRBV29-1 with TRBJ2-2; TRBD2 agrees with 11 junctional bases. The CDR3 amino acid sequence is: CSVEDRTGTSGSVFF. The nucleotide sequence is given as TGCAGCGTTGAAGACCGAACCGGGACTAGCGGCTCGGTGTTTTTT.